A selection of T cell receptor beta chains follows, all from one sample in a study of T cell responses to AZD1222 COVID-19 vaccine. Only in-frame clones appear in the TCRdb table, and some are missing; sequencing was by immunoSEQ multiplex PCR. The sample lists roughly 190,000 clones, around 94% occurring once. Sample: peripheral blood, taken on day 0 of AZD1222 vaccination. These receptors were collected from an adult in good health. The CDR3 runs from the conserved cysteine through the conserved F or W. A D gene is named only where the DNA matches it firmly. Rows may omit the clone size; those that give it use once, few, many or a size class.

14,TRBJ1-5,-,TRBV28,TRBD1,CASSLGQGGQPQHF,TGTGCCAGCAGTTTAGGACAGGGAGGTCAGCCCCAGCATTTT
14,TRBJ1-1,-,TRBV3-1/TRBV3-2,-,CASNPTGLNTEAFF,TGTGCCAGCAACCCTACCGGACTGAACACTGAAGCTTTCTTT
15,TRBJ2-7,once,TRBV29-1,TRBD1,CSVLSPGQGAHEQYF,TGCAGCGTCCTGTCTCCGGGACAGGGGGCCCACGAGCAGTACTTC
14,TRBJ2-2,-,TRBV5-1,-,CASSLQKNTGELFF,TGCGCCAGCAGCTTGCAAAAAAACACCGGGGAGCTGTTTTTT
15,TRBJ1-3,once,TRBV10-3,-,CAITPADGFGGTIYF,TGTGCCATCACCCCTGCGGACGGATTCGGTGGCACCATATATTTT
16,TRBJ1-6,-,TRBV30,-,CAWSYPGPEEESPLHF,TGTGCCTGGAGTTACCCGGGGCCCGAGGAGGAGTCACCCCTCCACTTT
16,TRBJ1-5,-,TRBV6-2/TRBV6-3,TRBD1,CASSGPGQGFNQPQHF,TGTGCCAGCAGTGGGCCGGGACAGGGATTCAATCAGCCCCAGCATTTT
14,TRBJ1-1,-,TRBV2,-,CASSDREANTEAFF,TGTGCCAGCAGCGACCGGGAGGCAAACACTGAAGCTTTCTTT
13,TRBJ1-1,-,TRBV6-1,-,CASSELGGTEAFF,TGTGCCAGCAGTGAATTGGGGGGAACGGAAGCTTTCTTT
14,TRBJ1-2,-,TRBV5-4,-,CASSVGGDNYGYTF,TGTGCCAGCAGCGTTGGAGGGGATAACTATGGCTACACCTTC
16,TRBJ1-1,-,TRBV6-5,-,CASSYGFGAWNTEAFF,TGTGCCAGCAGTTACGGCTTCGGGGCTTGGAACACTGAAGCTTTCTTT
14,TRBJ1-1,few,TRBV19,TRBD1,CASSPGQGQSEAFF,TGTGCCAGTAGTCCTGGACAGGGTCAATCTGAAGCTTTCTTT
14,TRBJ2-3,once,TRBV7-6,-,CASSLGEGVDTQYF,TGTGCCAGCAGCTTAGGGGAGGGGGTGGATACGCAGTATTTT
13,TRBJ2-7,-,TRBV19,TRBD2,CASSTGGSDEQYF,TGTGCCAGTAGTACCGGGGGGTCCGACGAGCAGTACTTC